A selection of T cell receptor beta chains follows, all from one sample in a study of cytomegalovirus exposure and HLA in healthy donors. Profiled with immunoSEQ multiplex PCR; TCRdb holds only in-frame clones, not every one. The sample holds about 63,000 clones, approximately 95% seen once. Sequencing was carried out using PBMCs. The receptors come from a woman younger than 35 in good health and CMV-seropositive. Each CDR3 is given with its conserved first and last residue. Fields, in order: V gene, CDR3 length, CDR3 protein.

v_call: TRBV5-4; cdr3_length: 12; cdr3_aa: CASREVGETQYF
v_call: TRBV7-3; cdr3_length: 15; cdr3_aa: CASSLRHAPQAAQYF
v_call: TRBV7-3; cdr3_length: 14; cdr3_aa: CASSLNLGGNEQFF
v_call: TRBV7-7; cdr3_length: 16; cdr3_aa: CASSRPPSRDNSPLHF
v_call: TRBV28; cdr3_length: 15; cdr3_aa: CATETGTSSYNEQFF
v_call: TRBV5-1; cdr3_length: 16; cdr3_aa: CASSSGTGVFNTEAFF
v_call: TRBV18; cdr3_length: 14; cdr3_aa: CASSAGWGPETQYF
v_call: TRBV27; cdr3_length: 14; cdr3_aa: CASSLVSAYNEQFF
v_call: TRBV11-2; cdr3_length: 17; cdr3_aa: CASSLAPFFRTTETQYF
v_call: TRBV5-4; cdr3_length: 20; cdr3_aa: CASSLMGTSGGAWDKNIQYF
v_call: TRBV19; cdr3_length: 14; cdr3_aa: CASSIGTANTEAFF
v_call: TRBV28; cdr3_length: 15; cdr3_aa: CASSLDRGPYNEQFF
v_call: TRBV7-2; cdr3_length: 14; cdr3_aa: CASSLDRSSNEQFF
v_call: TRBV28; cdr3_length: 16; cdr3_aa: CASNLPGLAGYNEQFF
v_call: TRBV7-6; cdr3_length: 16; cdr3_aa: CASSPSRGWSTDTQYF
v_call: TRBV29-1; cdr3_length: 14; cdr3_aa: CSVVQLAGLETQYF
v_call: TRBV5-1; cdr3_length: 14; cdr3_aa: CASSSGGTNYEQYF
v_call: TRBV27; cdr3_length: 18; cdr3_aa: CASSLRSLGTSGGFEQFF
v_call: TRBV5-4; cdr3_length: 16; cdr3_aa: CASSIASGSTTDTQYF
v_call: TRBV18; cdr3_length: 16; cdr3_aa: CASSPGQERAYSPLHF
v_call: TRBV16; cdr3_length: 15; cdr3_aa: CASSRKGAGTGELFF
v_call: TRBV28; cdr3_length: 13; cdr3_aa: CASSRGRSGEQYF
v_call: TRBV6-6; cdr3_length: 12; cdr3_aa: CASSYSEDEQYF
v_call: TRBV27; cdr3_length: 16; cdr3_aa: CASSGTPGAGANVLTF
v_call: TRBV2; cdr3_length: 15; cdr3_aa: CASRYQTASTYEQYF
v_call: TRBV25-1; cdr3_length: 13; cdr3_aa: CASSGGQTYGYTF
v_call: TRBV19; cdr3_length: 15; cdr3_aa: CASSTKTGSTGELFF
v_call: TRBV9; cdr3_length: 15; cdr3_aa: CATSGTGGTNEKLFF
v_call: TRBV5-5; cdr3_length: 14; cdr3_aa: CASSIQGNDQPQHF